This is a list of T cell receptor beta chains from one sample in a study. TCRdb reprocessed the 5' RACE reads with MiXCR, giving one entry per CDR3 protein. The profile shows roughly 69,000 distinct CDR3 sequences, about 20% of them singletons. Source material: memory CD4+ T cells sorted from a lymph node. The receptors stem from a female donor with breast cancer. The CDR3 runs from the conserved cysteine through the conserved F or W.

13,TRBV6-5,CATSRMRNTEAFF
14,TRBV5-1,CASSLEAGFNEQFF
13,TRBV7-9,CASSLGAVYGYTF
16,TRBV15,CATSRGTGGENGELFF
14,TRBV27,CASGDRGTGRGYTF
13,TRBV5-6,CASTLGPNNEQFF
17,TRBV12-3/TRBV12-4,CASRHGTSGHFYNEQFF
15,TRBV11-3,CASSFLSGRNDEQYF
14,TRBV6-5,CASSRRDRASEQYF
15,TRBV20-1,CSARVGPQRYQPQHF
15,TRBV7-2,CASSSNQGATGELFF
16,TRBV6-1,CASSGGAWDSNYGYTF
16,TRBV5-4,CASSLGTSGRVDTQYF
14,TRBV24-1,CATSDSRGNTEAFF
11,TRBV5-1,CASRSQETQYF
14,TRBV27,CASSLRALNTEAFF
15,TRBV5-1,CASSLAGGDTDTQYF
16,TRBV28,CASSPAGSGRGNEQYF
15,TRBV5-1,CASSRQGIGFNEQFF
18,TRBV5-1,CASTDLRGSSGSYNEQFF
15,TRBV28,CASSRGHAGGYEQYF
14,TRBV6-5,CASSWTGGDTEAFF